The source of this T cell receptor (beta chain) is a study of response to subunit inactivated influenza vaccine. Broader study findings: After each seasonal influenza vaccination, few new T cells are recruited, the authors suggested.

The CDR3 contains 15 residues. CDR1 LGHNT and CDR2 FRNRAP come from the germline V gene. Deletions cut 4 bases from V and 0 bases from J, with 12 bases between. This clonotype was counted between two and nine times. Its antigen is not identified. TCRdb reanalysed the RT-PCR reads using MiXCR and keeps one entry per CDR3 protein. The top ten clones hold 6% to 9.5% of a sample with hundreds of thousands of distinct CDR3 sequences, around 15% of them seen once. This material consisted of PBMCs from blood, taken approximately 15 days before vaccination. This TCR was recovered from a man between 45 and 60 years old who received an inactivated influenza vaccine. The chain recombines TRBV12-5 with TRBJ1-2; D remains unclear. The CDR3 nucleotides read TGTGCTAGTGGTTCTTCAGGCAGTTCTAACTATGGCTACACCTTC. Encoded protein: CASGSSGSSNYGYTF. The full variable domain, its missing parts supplied by reference TRBV12-5 and TRBJ1-2, is DARVTQTPRHKVTEMGQEVTMRCQPILGHNTVFWYRQTMMQGLELLAYFRNRAPLDDSGMPKDRFSAEMPDATLATLKIQPSEPRDSAVYFCASGSSGSSNYGYTFGSGTRLTVV.